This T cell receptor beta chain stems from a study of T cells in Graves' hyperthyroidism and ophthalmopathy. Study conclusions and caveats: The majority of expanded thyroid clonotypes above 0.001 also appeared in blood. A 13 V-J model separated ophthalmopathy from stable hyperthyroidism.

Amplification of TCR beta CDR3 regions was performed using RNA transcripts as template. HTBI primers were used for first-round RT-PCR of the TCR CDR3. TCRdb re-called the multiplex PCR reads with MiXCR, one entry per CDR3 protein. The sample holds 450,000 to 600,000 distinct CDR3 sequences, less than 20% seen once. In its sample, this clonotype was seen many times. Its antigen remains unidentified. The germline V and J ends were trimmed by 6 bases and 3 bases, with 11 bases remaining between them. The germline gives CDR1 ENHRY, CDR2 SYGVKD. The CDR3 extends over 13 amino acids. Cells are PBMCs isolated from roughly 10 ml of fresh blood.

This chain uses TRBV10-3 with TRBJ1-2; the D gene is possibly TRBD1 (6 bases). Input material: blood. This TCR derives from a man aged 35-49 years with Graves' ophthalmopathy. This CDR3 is CAIRQGRDYGYTF. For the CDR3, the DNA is TGTGCCATCAGACAGGGAAGGGACTATGGCTACACCTTC.